The rows below give T cell receptor beta chains drawn from one sample of a study of response to subunit inactivated influenza vaccine. TCRdb fed the RT-PCR reads into MiXCR, producing one record per CDR3 protein. The profile shows approximately 230,000 distinct CDR3 sequences, 9.5% to 15% of them singletons. This specimen was non-naive T cells sorted from PBMCs, taken less than 15 days before vaccination. The receptors here all came from a man between 45 and 60 years old who received an inactivated influenza vaccine. The CDR3 runs from the conserved cysteine through the conserved F or W. The order of the fields is D gene, J gene, V gene, clone size, CDR3 protein, CDR3 DNA. A D gene is named only where the DNA matches it firmly. Size is stated for part of the rows, as once, few or many counts, or as a class when the clone is expanded.

TRBD2 | TRBJ2-2 | TRBV10-3 | few | CAIGGGAVGELFF | TGTGCCATAGGCGGGGGGGCCGTCGGGGAGCTGTTTTTT
NA | TRBJ2-7 | TRBV6-2/TRBV6-3 | NA | CASRFTGTRGSYEQYF | TGTGCCAGCAGATTCACCGGGACGAGAGGCTCCTACGAGCAGTACTTC
NA | TRBJ1-3 | TRBV6-1 | once | CASSGGGGNTISF | TGTGCCAGCAGCGGAGGAGGGGGAAACACCATATCTTTT
TRBD1 | TRBJ2-2 | TRBV24-1 | NA | CATSETGTGEIGELFF | TGTGCCACCAGTGAAACCGGGACAGGGGAAATCGGGGAGCTGTTTTTT
TRBD2 | TRBJ2-3 | TRBV20-1 | many | CSYSPGLAGTDTQYF | TGCAGCTACTCTCCGGGACTAGCGGGCACAGATACGCAGTATTTT
NA | TRBJ1-1 | TRBV30 | NA | CAWRNQLNTEAFF | TGTGCCTGGAGAAATCAGCTGAACACTGAAGCTTTCTTT
NA | TRBJ2-3 | TRBV2 | many | CASSDSLYPTDTQYF | TGTGCCAGCAGTGACAGTCTGTATCCCACAGATACGCAGTATTTT
TRBD2 | TRBJ2-1 | TRBV20-1 | NA | CSATTLSGGANEQFF | TGCAGTGCCACCACTCTAAGCGGGGGGGCGAATGAGCAGTTCTTC
NA | TRBJ2-7 | TRBV9 | few | CASSVAVGAYEQYF | TGTGCCAGCAGCGTAGCTGTGGGGGCCTACGAGCAGTACTTC
TRBD2 | TRBJ2-3 | TRBV27 | few | CASRPSGGAVNF | TGTGCCAGCAGACCCAGCGGGGGGGCCGTAAATTTT
TRBD2 | TRBJ2-5 | TRBV11-1 | NA | CASSLAPREGVPLGETQYF | TGTGCCAGCAGCTTAGCTCCCAGGGAGGGAGTTCCCTTGGGAGAGACCCAGTACTTC
NA | TRBJ2-1 | TRBV20-1 | few | CSARDWLARSSYNEQFF | TGCAGTGCTAGAGATTGGCTAGCGAGAAGCTCCTACAATGAGCAGTTCTTC
TRBD1 | TRBJ2-5 | TRBV6-5 | many | CASSYNRQGQETQYF | TGTGCCAGCAGTTACAACCGACAGGGTCAAGAGACCCAGTACTTC
NA | TRBJ2-2 | TRBV6-2/TRBV6-3 | NA | CASSRPVGYSNTGELFF | TGTGCCAGCAGCCGACCTGTCGGATACTCAAACACCGGGGAGCTGTTTTTT
NA | TRBJ1-5 | TRBV3-1 | many | CASSQLVDRSPPLIFSNQPQHF | TGTGCCAGCAGCCAGCTGGTTGACAGGTCCCCTCCCCTCATCTTTAGCAATCAGCCCCAGCATTTT
NA | TRBJ2-3 | TRBV27 | few | CASSSRSSGGSTQYF | TGTGCCAGCAGTTCCCGGAGCAGTGGAGGTAGTACGCAGTATTTT
NA | TRBJ2-7 | TRBV12-3/TRBV12-4 | few | CASSLEGHYYEQYF | TGTGCCAGCAGTTTAGAGGGACACTACTACGAGCAGTACTTC
NA | TRBJ2-3 | TRBV27 | NA | CASSLGVDSPDTQYF | TGTGCCAGCAGTTTGGGGGTTGACAGTCCCGATACGCAGTATTTT
NA | TRBJ1-2 | TRBV14 | few | CASSPTRESSGGYTF | TGTGCCAGCAGCCCGACCAGGGAATCGAGTGGCGGCTACACCTTC
NA | TRBJ1-1 | TRBV30 | many | CAWDKGGRTEAFF | TGTGCCTGGGACAAAGGGGGAAGGACTGAAGCTTTCTTT
NA | TRBJ1-6 | TRBV3-1 | many | CASSQDLVKASSYNSPLHF | TGTGCCAGCAGCCAAGATTTAGTAAAGGCGAGCTCCTATAATTCACCCCTCCACTTT
TRBD2 | TRBJ2-7 | TRBV11-2 | NA | CASSSRGTSGSIFYEQYF | TGTGCCAGCAGCTCCAGAGGGACTAGCGGGAGTATTTTCTACGAGCAGTACTTC
NA | TRBJ2-5 | TRBV4-2 | NA | CASSQEGLADQETQYF | TGTGCCAGCAGCCAAGAGGGGTTAGCCGATCAAGAGACCCAGTACTTC
NA | TRBJ1-4 | TRBV20-1 | many | CSAIVSEKLFF | TGCAGTGCGATTGTCAGTGAAAAACTGTTTTTT
TRBD1 | TRBJ2-5 | TRBV7-7 | NA | CASSRQGTGETQYF | TGTGCTAGCAGCCGACAGGGTACGGGGGAGACCCAGTACTTC
NA | TRBJ1-1 | TRBV25-1 | few | CASSARDGSEAFF | TGTGCCAGCAGTGCCCGGGACGGATCTGAAGCTTTCTTT
TRBD1 | TRBJ2-7 | TRBV6-1 | few | CASSDGQGISYEQYF | TGTGCCAGCAGTGACGGACAGGGGATCTCCTACGAGCAGTACTTC
NA | TRBJ2-7 | TRBV12-3/TRBV12-4 | few | CASSFGLRSGSYEQYF | TGTGCCAGCAGTTTTGGTCTACGGTCGGGCTCCTACGAGCAGTACTTC
NA | TRBJ2-7 | TRBV6-5 | many | CASSPPGDEQYF | TGTGCCAGCAGTCCCCCCGGGGACGAGCAGTACTTC
TRBD1 | TRBJ1-5 | TRBV28 | NA | CASSVYRGRIQPQHF | TGTGCCAGCAGTGTCTACAGGGGGCGCATTCAGCCCCAGCATTTT
NA | TRBJ1-2 | TRBV29-1 | few | CSVERVTGDVSNYGYTF | TGCAGCGTTGAACGTGTGACAGGAGACGTTTCTAACTATGGCTACACCTTC
NA | TRBJ1-2 | TRBV5-1 | many | CASSPGWGVANYGYTF | TGCGCCAGCAGCCCAGGATGGGGGGTAGCTAACTATGGCTACACCTTC
TRBD2 | TRBJ2-3 | TRBV20-1 | few | CSAPLGSGSLITQYF | TGCAGTGCTCCGTTGGGGAGCGGGAGTCTGATTACGCAGTATTTT
NA | TRBJ2-2 | TRBV6-5 | NA | CASSYSSPDTGELFF | TGTGCCAGCAGTTACTCGTCGCCGGATACCGGGGAGCTGTTTTTT
NA | TRBJ2-1 | TRBV4-1 | many | CASSLTSLSGLSSYNEQFF | TGCGCCAGCAGCCTAACTTCGCTAAGTGGACTGAGCTCCTACAATGAGCAGTTCTTC
NA | TRBJ2-5 | TRBV4-3 | NA | CASSQESWSKTQYF | TGCGCCAGCAGCCAAGAGTCTTGGTCTAAGACCCAGTACTTC
TRBD2 | TRBJ2-7 | TRBV28 | NA | CASSLSGGGSSYEQYF | TGTGCCAGCAGTTTATCTGGCGGGGGGAGCTCCTACGAGCAGTACTTC
TRBD2 | TRBJ2-1 | TRBV10-2 | NA | CASRPLAGVINEQFF | TGCGCCAGCAGACCTCTAGCGGGAGTAATAAATGAGCAGTTCTTC
NA | TRBJ2-1 | TRBV11-2 | NA | CASSLDGQSNEQFF | TGTGCCAGCAGCTTAGATGGACAGAGCAATGAGCAGTTCTTC
TRBD1 | TRBJ2-1 | TRBV5-6 | NA | CASSLTGQGTYNEQFF | TGTGCCAGCAGCTTGACGGGACAGGGGACCTACAATGAGCAGTTCTTC
NA | TRBJ2-5 | TRBV24-1 | few | CATRGQEETQYF | TGTGCCACCAGGGGACAAGAAGAGACCCAGTACTTC
TRBD2 | TRBJ2-3 | TRBV7-9 | many | CASSTRLAGRADTQYF | TGTGCCAGCAGCACCCGACTAGCGGGGAGGGCAGATACGCAGTATTTT
NA | TRBJ2-3 | TRBV10-3 | few | CAISESKGNTDTQYF | TGTGCCATCAGTGAGTCGAAAGGTAACACAGATACGCAGTATTTT
NA | TRBJ2-2 | TRBV10-2 | NA | CASSESRGGRAGELFF | TGCGCCAGCAGTGAGTCGAGAGGGGGAAGGGCCGGGGAGCTGTTTTTT
NA | TRBJ2-2 | TRBV7-2 | few | CASSPLVFTGELFF | TGTGCCAGCAGCCCACTAGTTTTCACCGGGGAGCTGTTTTTT
TRBD2 | TRBJ2-1 | TRBV29-1 | few | CSVEDRRLAENNEQFF | TGCAGCGTTGAAGATAGGCGACTAGCGGAGAACAATGAGCAGTTCTTC
NA | TRBJ1-1 | TRBV6-2/TRBV6-3 | few | CASAERAEAFF | TGTGCCAGTGCCGAACGTGCTGAAGCTTTCTTT
NA | TRBJ1-3 | TRBV7-9 | few | CASSLVKGSFGNTIYF | TGTGCCAGCAGCTTAGTAAAGGGCTCGTTTGGAAACACCATATATTTT
TRBD1 | TRBJ2-7 | TRBV12-3/TRBV12-4 | NA | CASSYRVGQGYEQYF | TGTGCCAGCAGTTACCGTGTAGGACAGGGGTACGAGCAGTACTTC
NA | TRBJ2-5 | TRBV5-6 | few | CASSMGPDQGTQYF | TGTGCCAGCAGCATGGGGCCTGACCAGGGGACCCAGTACTTC
TRBD2 | TRBJ2-1 | TRBV20-1 | NA | CSARGHSGGLRNEQFF | TGCAGTGCTAGAGGACATAGCGGGGGCTTGAGAAATGAGCAGTTCTTC
NA | TRBJ2-5 | TRBV5-4 | many | CASSSSAEPQETQYF | TGTGCCAGCAGCTCCTCAGCGGAACCTCAAGAGACCCAGTACTTC
NA | TRBJ2-1 | TRBV24-1 | NA | CATSDWATGEQFF | TGTGCCACCAGTGACTGGGCCACCGGTGAGCAGTTCTTC
TRBD2 | TRBJ2-1 | TRBV5-1 | NA | CASSWGLAGSYNEQFF | TGCGCCAGCAGCTGGGGACTAGCGGGGTCCTACAATGAGCAGTTCTTC